The source of this T cell receptor beta chain is a study of cytomegalovirus exposure and HLA in healthy donors. Findings of the study overall: Accurate predictions that matched the HLA-A and HLA-B alleles of most subjects were reportedly made from TCR beta sequences. Rarity held for most TCR sequences, but there were some public TCRs that occurred in many donors. In a later analysis, HLA-C alleles had the fewest associated TCRs, DRB1 alleles the most.

Notes on this clone: The antigen is undetermined.

60 Vbeta and 13 Jbeta primers were used in PCR. Source study methods: There were tens of millions of unique TCR beta chains by a later count, and approximately 10 million of them were shared. The method was immunoSEQ multiplex PCR; TCRdb's version includes in-frame clones alone and lacks a portion of them. D and trimming were read from the DNA, whereas the V and J calls and clone size are those reported in that table. Of about 160,000 clones listed, 80% were seen once; the top ten hold around a tenth. In germline, CDR1 is SGHVS, CDR2 FNYEAQ. Losses at the gene ends were 5 bases for V and 2 bases for J; bases not matched to a gene: 6. CDR3 length: 15 residues.

Sequencing was done on a sample of PBMCs. This clonotype was obtained from a man between 18 and 35 years old in good health and CMV-seropositive. The rearrangement uses TRBV7-6 and TRBJ2-1; 7 nucleotides align to TRBD1. For the CDR3, the DNA is TGTGCCAGCAGCCACCGGGACAGCCCCTACAATGAGCAGTTCTTC. This translates into CASSHRDSPYNEQFF.